A single sample is the source of the 31 T cell receptor beta chains below, sequenced in a study of vaccination and CD4 T cells after COVID-19. Treatment: roughly 11-day PBMC culture with coronavirus spike peptide pools or control peptides (ViraFEST assay). These CD4+ T cells came from an unexposed donor, sampled before the COVID-19 pandemic (2011-2018). With the Oncomine TCR Beta short-read assay, DNA from cultured CD4+ T cells was sequenced. From the PCR reads, TCRdb called clonotypes with MiXCR, one entry per CDR3 protein. The sample lists about 7,800 distinct CDR3 sequences, about 50% occurring once. These TCRs' antigens remain unknown. Sequencing was done on a sample of CD4+ T cells from blood, cultured in vitro. Receptors were obtained from a human donor in good health.

This clonotype turned up a few times. The chain couples TRBV27 to TRBJ1-5; a possible D gene is TRBD1 (5 bases). Germline CDR1 and CDR2: MNHEY and SMNVEV (reference sequence). The CDR3 covers 14 residues. The germline V and J ends were trimmed by 1 base and 3 bases, with 7 bases remaining between them. In nucleotides, the CDR3 is TGTGCCAGCAGTTTATGGGGGTCCAATCAGCCCCAGCATTTT. Its translation: CASSLWGSNQPQHF.

The rearrangement joins TRBV7-9 to TRBJ1-2, with unresolved D. The CDR3 is made up of 13 amino acids. Trimming took 5 bases from V and 2 from J, leaving 9 bases between them. CDR1 SEHNR and CDR2 FQNEAQ come from the germline V gene (reference sequence). The CDR3 here is CASSMDGNYGYTF. The CDR3 DNA reads as TGTGCCAGCAGCATGGACGGCAACTATGGCTACACCTTC.

The gene calls are TRBV20-1 and TRBJ2-5, with 10 positions matching TRBD2. V lost 5 bases to trimming and J lost 0 bases; unmatched junction nucleotides: 6. The CDR3 runs 15 residues. CDR1 and CDR2 from the germline V gene are DFQATT and SNEGSKA (reference sequence). The CDR3 is CSALGLAVYQETQYF. The CDR3 region has the DNA TGCAGTGCTCTTGGACTAGCGGTATACCAAGAGACCCAGTACTTC.

The chain joins TRBV2 to TRBJ2-7, with D unclear. V shed 4 bases and J shed 3 bases, with 16 bases lying between them. This CDR3 is 15 amino acids long. The V gene's germline CDR1 is SNHLY and CDR2 FYNNEI. CDR3 region: CASSVSSSNIYEQYF. CDR3 DNA sequence: TGTGCCAGCAGTGTATCCAGCTCGAATATCTACGAGCAGTACTTC. Full variable domain (missing parts from reference TRBV2 and TRBJ2-7): EPEVTQTPSHQVTQMGQEVILRCVPISNHLYFYWYRQILGQKVEFLVSFYNNEISEKSEIFDDQFSVERPDGSNFTLKIRSTKLEDSAMYFCASSVSSSNIYEQYFGPGTRLTVT.

A word on this clonotype: One end of the junction varies from germline; a read error may be responsible. The J gene is TRBJ1-2, the V gene TRBV27; D ambiguous. Per the germline V gene, CDR1 is MNHEY and CDR2 is SMNVEV (reference sequence). CDR3 length: 13 amino acids. The CDR3 loop is CVSSFGGNYGYTF. In DNA form, the CDR3 reads TGTGTCAGCAGTTTTGGCGGGAACTATGGCTACACCTTC.

The V call is TRBV19, the J call TRBJ2-3; 13 nucleotides align to TRBD2. The length of the CDR3 is 17 residues. Germline assignment: CDR1 LNHDA and CDR2 SQIVND (reference sequence). The J segment lost 2 bases and the V segment lost 6 bases, leaving 8 bases of the junction unmatched. In DNA form, the CDR3 reads TGTGCCAGTAGGCTACTGGGACTAGCGGGGTTCACAGATACGCAGTATTTT. Translation: CASRLLGLAGFTDTQYF.

This clonotype was picked up a small number of times. DNA for the CDR3: TGTGCCAGTAGTACCCAGACAGCTTCGGCGGGTGGCTACACCTTC. Translating it yields CASSTQTASAGGYTF. This sequence joins TRBV19 and TRBJ1-2; maybe TRBD1 (5 bases). Germline CDR1 is LNHDA and CDR2 is SQIVND (reference sequence). The CDR3 loop spans 15 amino acids. V was clipped by 4 bases and J by 7 bases, with 19 bases between them. Together with reference TRBV19 and TRBJ1-2, the CDR3 gives the full variable domain: DGGITQSPKYLFRKEGQNVTLSCEQNLNHDAMYWYRQDPGQGLRLIYYSQIVNDFQKGDIAEGYSVSREKKESFPLTVTSAQKNPTAFYLCASSTQTASAGGYTFGSGTRLTVV.

The rearrangement uses TRBV28 and TRBJ1-4; a possible D gene is TRBD1 (6 bases). This CDR3 is 13 amino acids long. Deletions cut 6 bases from V and 8 bases from J, with 13 bases between. Germline-derived CDR1 and CDR2 are MDHEN and SYDVKM. CDR3 sequence: CASRPSGTEKLFF. CDR3 DNA: TGTGCCAGCAGACCCTCCGGGACAGAAAAACTGTTTTTT. The whole variable domain, filled in from reference TRBV28 and TRBJ1-4, reads DVKVTQSSRYLVKRTGEKVFLECVQDMDHENMFWYRQDPGLGLRLIYFSYDVKMKEKGDIPEGYSVSREKKERFSLILESASTNQTSMYLCASRPSGTEKLFFGSGTQLSVL.

The table lists this clonotype with a few counts. The V and J genes are TRBV6-1 and TRBJ1-3; a possible D gene is TRBD1 (5 bases). Germline CDR1 and CDR2: MNHNS and SASEGT. The V end was cut by 2 bases, the J end by 0 bases, with 20 bases between. The CDR3 covers 19 residues. The CDR3 sequence: CASSERGRGPIRSGNTIYF. In DNA, the CDR3 is TGTGCCAGCAGTGAAAGGGGCCGCGGCCCAATCCGCTCTGGAAACACCATATATTTT.

This clonotype was seen a few times. This sequence joins TRBV6-2 or TRBV6-3 and TRBJ2-2; D might be TRBD1 or TRBD2, each matching 5 bases. V lost 6 bases and J lost 0, with 17 bases in between. This CDR3 comprises 17 residues. The germline V gene has CDR1 MNHEY and CDR2 SVGEGT. The CDR3 sequence is CASRIYGARPNTGELFF. The CDR3 region has the DNA TGTGCCAGCAGGATCTACGGGGCAAGACCGAACACCGGGGAGCTGTTTTTT.

V gene TRBV19 combines with J gene TRBJ2-5, with a tentative D call TRBD2 (6 bases). Germline V lookup: CDR1 LNHDA, CDR2 SQIVND (reference sequence). This CDR3 has 13 amino acids. The V end was cut by 4 bases, the J end by 5 bases, with 11 bases between. The CDR3 DNA follows: TGTGCCAGTAGTAGGGGCGGGACCGAGACCCAGTACTTC. Amino acid sequence: CASSRGGTETQYF.

V gene TRBV15 combines with J gene TRBJ1-1; a weak D match, TRBD1 (6 bases). CDR1 and CDR2 from the germline V gene are LNHNV and YYDKDF (reference sequence). The CDR3 extends over 14 amino acids. Trimming took 0 bases from V and 10 from J, leaving 15 bases between them. The CDR3: CATSREIQRGGAFF. In DNA form, the CDR3 reads TGTGCCACCAGCAGAGAAATCCAGAGGGGGGGAGCTTTCTTT.

The chain couples TRBV11-2 to TRBJ1-5, with D tentatively TRBD1 (5 bases). The CDR3 loop spans 14 amino acids. Per the germline V gene, CDR1 is SGHAT and CDR2 is FQNNGV. V was clipped by 1 base and J by 2 bases, with 6 bases between them. DNA of the CDR3: TGTGCCAGCAGCTTAGCAGGGCGCAATCAGCCCCAGCATTTT. This translates into CASSLAGRNQPQHF.

The chain has TRBV30 and TRBJ2-1; 9 nucleotides agree with TRBD2. Germline-derived CDR1 and CDR2 are GTSNPN and SVGIG (reference sequence). There are 14 residues in the CDR3. V lost 7 bases to trimming and J lost 3 bases; unmatched junction nucleotides: 7. The CDR3 nucleotides are TGTGCCTCCCGTAGCGGGAGCGACTACAATGAGCAGTTCTTC. It codes for CASRSGSDYNEQFF.

This clonotype has just a few counts. The chain uses TRBV20-1 and TRBJ1-1; D is unresolved. The germline V gene encodes CDR1 DFQATT and CDR2 SNEGSKA (reference sequence). The V and J ends lost 5 bases and 7 bases respectively, with 20 bases between them. The CDR3 extends over 14 amino acids. The CDR3 spells CSASPEGGNDEAFF. CDR3 sequence (DNA): TGCAGTGCTTCCCCCGAGGGAGGGAATGATGAAGCTTTCTTT.

This chain uses TRBV15 with TRBJ1-5, with TRBD1 matching 9 bases. Germline V gene data show CDR1 as LNHNV and CDR2 as YYDKDF (reference sequence). V was clipped by 0 bases and J by 6 bases; unmatched bases: 6. CDR3 length equals 16 residues. The DNA of the CDR3 is TGTGCCACCAGCAGAGAACAGGGGGCAGTCAGTCAGCCCCAGCATTTT. Amino acids: CATSREQGAVSQPQHF.

Only one count was recorded for this clonotype. V usage is TRBV7-2 and J usage is TRBJ2-7; D call uncertain. Germline-derived CDR1 and CDR2 are SGHTA and FQGNSA. The V and J ends lost 1 base and 3 bases respectively, with 10 bases between them. CDR3 length equals 14 residues. CDR3 nucleotides: TGTGCCAGCAGCTTAGTCGGCGCTTACTACGAGCAGTACTTC. Protein: CASSLVGAYYEQYF. Supplemented by reference TRBV7-2 and TRBJ2-7, the full variable domain reads GAGVSQSPSNKVTEKGKDVELRCDPISGHTALYWYRQSLGQGLEFLIYFQGNSAPDKSGLPSDRFSAERTGGSVSTLTIQRTQQEDSAVYLCASSLVGAYYEQYFGPGTRLTVT.

This clonotype was seen a few times. V and J are TRBV20-1 and TRBJ1-1, with D tentatively TRBD1 (6 bases). This CDR3 region has 13 residues. Germline V CDR1 and CDR2: DFQATT, SNEGSKA (reference sequence). V lost 5 bases to trimming and J lost 4 bases, with 14 bases between them. In nucleotides, the CDR3 is TGCAGTGCTTACACCACAGGGACCACTGAAGCTTTCTTT. Its protein product is CSAYTTGTTEAFF.

The chain couples TRBV4-3 to TRBJ2-1, with TRBD2 matching over 14 bases. Germline V gives CDR1 LGHNA, CDR2 YSLEER. This CDR3 spans 20 amino acids. Trimming took 1 base from V and 0 from J; bases not matched to a gene: 8. CDR3 loop: CASSQVVGLAGESSYNEQFF. CDR3 nucleotides: TGCGCCAGCAGCCAAGTTGTGGGACTAGCGGGGGAAAGCTCCTACAATGAGCAGTTCTTC.

This rearrangement joins TRBV20-1 to TRBJ1-5; no reliable D call. This CDR3 region has 14 residues. Germline V CDR1 and CDR2: DFQATT, SNEGSKA (reference sequence). V was pared by 2 bases and J by 2 bases, with 10 bases between. CDR3 nucleotides: TGCAGTGCTAGAAAACCGTTTGGCAATCAGCCCCAGCATTTT. It encodes CSARKPFGNQPQHF.

This clonotype was detected a few times. J is TRBJ2-5 and V is TRBV6-5, with D tentatively TRBD2 (6 bases). The CDR3 has 16 residues. Germline lookup yields CDR1 MNHEY and CDR2 SVGAGI. V was cut by 2 bases and J by 0 bases, with 13 bases left in between. CDR3 DNA: TGTGCCAGCAGTTACAGCGGCGGAGGGTACCAAGAGACCCAGTACTTC. This codes for CASSYSGGGYQETQYF.

The chain carries TRBV7-6 and TRBJ2-7; D is uncertain. The length of the CDR3 is 14 residues. With 4 bases removed from V and 3 bases from J, the gap between germline ends came to 13 bases. In germline, CDR1 is SGHVS, CDR2 FNYEAQ. Here the CDR3 reads CASSWYLGNYEQYF. As DNA, the CDR3 is TGTGCCAGCAGCTGGTACCTGGGGAACTACGAGCAGTACTTC.

The V gene is TRBV7-2, the J gene TRBJ2-7; 9 positions agree with TRBD2. The germline V gene has CDR1 SGHTA and CDR2 FQGNSA. The CDR3 contains 16 residues. The V and J ends lost 5 bases and 6 bases, in that order; junction bases with no gene match: 14. The CDR3 sequence: CASSHSIVAGVLEQYF. DNA of the CDR3: TGTGCCAGCAGCCATTCAATAGTAGCGGGAGTTCTCGAGCAGTACTTC. Supplemented by reference TRBV7-2 and TRBJ2-7, the full variable domain reads GAGVSQSPSNKVTEKGKDVELRCDPISGHTALYWYRQSLGQGLEFLIYFQGNSAPDKSGLPSDRFSAERTGGSVSTLTIQRTQQEDSAVYLCASSHSIVAGVLEQYFGPGTRLTVT.

This clonotype was counted only a few times. The chain combines TRBV6-2 or TRBV6-3 with TRBJ1-1; D possibly corresponds to TRBD1 (5 bases). Trimming pared 5 bases from V and 0 bases from J, leaving 10 bases between. In germline, CDR1 is MNHEY, CDR2 SVGEGT. There are 14 residues in the CDR3. CDR3 loop: CASSRTPMNTEAFF. In nucleotides, the CDR3 is TGTGCCAGCAGTAGGACACCCATGAACACTGAAGCTTTCTTT.

V is TRBV19 and J is TRBJ1-1; D may be TRBD1 (6 bases). The CDR3 extends over 15 amino acids. Germline V lookup: CDR1 LNHDA, CDR2 SQIVND (reference sequence). V was clipped by 2 bases and J by 1 base, with 11 bases between them. The CDR3 sequence: CASSIQGWGNTEAFF. The CDR3 DNA follows: TGTGCCAGTAGTATACAGGGGTGGGGGAACACTGAAGCTTTCTTT.

V gene TRBV24-1 combines with J gene TRBJ2-1; 7 nucleotides line up with TRBD1. The CDR3 consists of 15 residues. V was pared by 9 bases and J by 0 bases, with 7 bases of the junction left unmatched. The germline V gene encodes CDR1 KGHDR and CDR2 SFDVKD. CDR3 coding DNA: TGTGCCACCGGGGACAGTCTAAGCTCCTACAATGAGCAGTTCTTC. This sequence encodes CATGDSLSSYNEQFF.

The CDR3 nucleotides are TGCAGTGCCCCAACTAGCGGGAGGGGAGAGACCCAGTACTTC. It encodes CSAPTSGRGETQYF. This chain uses TRBV20-1 with TRBJ2-5; TRBD2 agrees at 13 bases. Germline V gives CDR1 DFQATT, CDR2 SNEGSKA (reference sequence). Trimming cost V 6 bases and J 4 bases; bases outside gene matches: 5. The CDR3 contains 14 residues.

V and J are TRBV5-4 and TRBJ1-1; D unclear. CDR1 and CDR2 from the germline V gene are SGHNT and YYREEE (reference sequence). V lost 4 bases and J lost 6, with 13 bases in between. CDR3 size: 13 residues. CDR3 sequence: CASSPRGGAEAFF. CDR3 sequence (DNA): TGTGCCAGCAGCCCACGGGGTGGCGCTGAAGCTTTCTTT.

The chain recombines TRBV24-1 with TRBJ1-5; the D is unclear. The CDR3 is 14 residues long. Trimming stripped 7 bases from V and 4 bases from J, with 13 bases between. Germline V lookup: CDR1 KGHDR, CDR2 SFDVKD. CDR3 loop: CATSKDGRNQPQHF. As DNA, the CDR3 is TGTGCCACCAGCAAGGACGGGAGAAATCAGCCCCAGCATTTT.

The rearrangement links TRBV10-3 to TRBJ2-2, with TRBD1 identical over 7 bases. The CDR3 totals 13 residues. Germline V gene data show CDR1 as ENHRY and CDR2 as SYGVKD. The J segment lost 5 bases and the V segment lost 5 bases, leaving 2 bases of the junction unmatched. The CDR3 DNA sequence: TGTGCCATCAGTCGGACAGGAACCGGGGAGCTGTTTTTT. Its translation is CAISRTGTGELFF.

This clonotype was counted between two and nine times. The chain couples TRBV6-2 or TRBV6-3 to TRBJ2-7; the D gene is possibly TRBD2 (6 bases). V gave up 4 bases and J gave up 3 bases, with 16 bases separating them. Germline lookup yields CDR1 MNHEY and CDR2 SVGEGT. This CDR3 contains 15 residues. CDR3 sequence: CASSLMEGISYEQYF. CDR3 DNA: TGTGCCAGCAGTTTAATGGAGGGCATAAGCTACGAGCAGTACTTC.